This entry describes one T cell receptor beta chain. The antigen is unknown. Autoimmune disease history or systemic immunosuppression led to patient exclusion. Sequenced by immunoSEQ multiplex PCR; TCRdb stores in-frame clones only, minus some. The sample records some 40,000 clones, about 88% being singletons. The data were taken from a study of OX40 agonist ivuxolimab in advanced cancers. The wider study: Intravenous ivuxolimab was administered to patients every 2 weeks at 0.01 to 10 mg/kg.

Study-level points and caveats: With doses of 0.1 to 3.0 mg/kg, CD4+ and CD8+ blood T cells had undergone clonal expansion by week 6.

Germline V lookup: CDR1 GTSNPN, CDR2 SVGIG (reference sequence). Trimming shortened V by 1 base and J by 5 bases, and 11 bases separated the two germline ends. There are 13 residues in the CDR3. The receptor comes from an adult with an advanced solid tumor such as melanoma, head and neck, liver or kidney cancer. The chain joins TRBV30 to TRBJ2-5; the D is unclear. The specimen was CD4+ or CD8+ T cells sorted from blood, collected in a trial of the OX40 agonist ivuxolimab. CDR3 sequence (DNA): TGTGCCTGGAGTGGAAACACCGGGGAGACCCAGTACTTC. It codes for CAWSGNTGETQYF.